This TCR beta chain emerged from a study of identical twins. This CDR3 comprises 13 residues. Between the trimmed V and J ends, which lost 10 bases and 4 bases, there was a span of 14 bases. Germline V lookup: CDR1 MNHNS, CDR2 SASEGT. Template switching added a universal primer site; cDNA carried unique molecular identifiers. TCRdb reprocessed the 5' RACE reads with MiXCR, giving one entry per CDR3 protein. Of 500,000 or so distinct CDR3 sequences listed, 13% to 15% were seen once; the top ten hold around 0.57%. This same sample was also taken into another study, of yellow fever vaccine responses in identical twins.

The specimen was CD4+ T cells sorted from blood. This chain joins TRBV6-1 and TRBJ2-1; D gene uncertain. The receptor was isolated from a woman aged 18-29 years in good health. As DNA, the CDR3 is TGTGCCACAGAGGTGATGGGATACAATGAGCAGTTCTTC. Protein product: CATEVMGYNEQFF.